Detailed here is one T cell receptor (beta chain). Its antigen is not identified. The time point: newly diagnosed GD, antithyroid drugs for less than 3 months. PBMC RNA was the source of the TCR library. The CDR3 consists of 16 residues. The V segment lost 0 bases and the J segment 4 bases; nucleotides outside the gene matches: 5. Germline-derived CDR1 and CDR2 are MNHEY and SVGAGI. Sequencing libraries for TCR beta were prepared with iRepertoire HTBI primers and Arm-PCR of CDR3 regions. TCRdb re-analysed the multiplex PCR reads in MiXCR, keeping a single row per CDR3 protein. The data show 250,000 to 400,000 distinct CDR3 sequences, with approximately 20% seen just once and about 38% held by the top ten. This specimen belongs to a study of regulatory T cells in long-lasting Graves disease. General observations from the study: Whereas new patients shared 970 or so public clonotypes, persistent patients shared more, at 2,500 to 3,500.

The chain uses TRBV6-5 and TRBJ2-3; 9 bases line up with TRBD2. This sample comprised peripheral blood mononuclear cells (PBMCs), obtained at new diagnosis, from a patient treated with antithyroid drugs. This TCR came from a female donor with Graves disease. The CDR3 loop reads CASSYSGTSRSDTQYF. The CDR3 DNA reads TGTGCCAGCAGTTACTCCGGGACTAGCCGCTCAGATACGCAGTATTTT.